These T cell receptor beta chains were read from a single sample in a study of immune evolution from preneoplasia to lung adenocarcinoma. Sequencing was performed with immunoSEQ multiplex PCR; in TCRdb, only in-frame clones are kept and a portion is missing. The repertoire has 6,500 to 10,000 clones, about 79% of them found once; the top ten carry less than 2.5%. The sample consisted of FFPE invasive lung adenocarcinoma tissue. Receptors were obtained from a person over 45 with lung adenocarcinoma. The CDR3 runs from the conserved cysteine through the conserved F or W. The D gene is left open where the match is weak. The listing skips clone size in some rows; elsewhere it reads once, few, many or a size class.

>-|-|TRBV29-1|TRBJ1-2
CSVRPRGPYGYTF
TGCAGCGTTCGTCCCCGGGGACCTTATGGCTACACCTTC
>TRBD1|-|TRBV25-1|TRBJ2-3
CASSGGQGRELDTQYF
TGTGCCAGCAGTGGGGGACAGGGCCGGGAGTTAGATACGCAGTATTTT
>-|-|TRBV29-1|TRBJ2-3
CSVLWAGTDTQYF
TGCAGCGTGCTATGGGCAGGCACAGATACGCAGTATTTT
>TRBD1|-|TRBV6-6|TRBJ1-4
CASSYRTGRNEKLFF
TGTGCCAGCAGCTACAGGACAGGGCGTAATGAAAAACTGTTTTTT
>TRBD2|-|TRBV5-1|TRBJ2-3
CASSFPSGTETSTDTQYF
TGCGCCAGCAGCTTCCCTAGCGGGACGGAGACTAGCACAGATACGCAGTATTTT
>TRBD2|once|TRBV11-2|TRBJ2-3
CASSWVAGGPDTQYF
TGTGCCAGCAGTTGGGTAGCGGGAGGTCCAGATACGCAGTATTTT
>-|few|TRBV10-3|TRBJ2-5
CASRDPGETQYF
TGTGCCAGCCGGGACCCGGGGGAGACCCAGTACTTC
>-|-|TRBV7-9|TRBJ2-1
CASSYGEQFF
TGTGCCAGCAGTTACGGTGAGCAGTTCTTC
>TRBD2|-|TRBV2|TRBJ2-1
CASSTPTTGLGTYNEQFF
TGTGCCAGCAGTACACCGACTACGGGACTAGGCACCTACAATGAGCAGTTCTTC
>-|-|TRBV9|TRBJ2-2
CASSPFDGLVTGELFF
TGTGCCAGCAGCCCGTTCGACGGCTTGGTGACCGGGGAGCTGTTTTTT
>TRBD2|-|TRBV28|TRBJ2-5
CASSLYGTNKKETQYF
TGTGCCAGCAGTTTATATGGGACTAATAAAAAAGAGACCCAGTACTTC
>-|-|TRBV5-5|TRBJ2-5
CASSLGVETQYF
TGTGCCAGCAGCCTGGGGGTCGAGACCCAGTACTTC
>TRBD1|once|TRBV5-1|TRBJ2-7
CASSLVGTGMSYEQYF
TGCGCCAGCAGCTTGGTTGGGACAGGGATGTCCTACGAGCAGTACTTC
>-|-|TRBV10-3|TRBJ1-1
CAISTGNTEAFF
TGTGCCATCTCTACAGGGAACACTGAAGCTTTCTTT
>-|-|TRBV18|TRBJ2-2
CASSPANQINTGELFF
TGTGCCAGCTCACCAGCCAATCAGATAAACACCGGGGAGCTGTTTTTT
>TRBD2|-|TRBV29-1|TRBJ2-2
CSVSGGYTGELFF
TGCAGCGTTTCGGGAGGGTATACCGGGGAGCTGTTTTTT
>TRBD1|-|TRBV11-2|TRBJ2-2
CASSDRTGGEELFF
TGTGCCAGCAGCGACCGGACAGGGGGCGAGGAGCTGTTTTTT
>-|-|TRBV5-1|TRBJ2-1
CASSLELSLEQFF
TGCGCCAGCAGCTTGGAACTTTCCCTTGAGCAGTTCTTC
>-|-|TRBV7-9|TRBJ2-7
CASSPTPAYEQYF
TGTGCCAGCAGCCCGACACCCGCCTACGAGCAGTACTTC
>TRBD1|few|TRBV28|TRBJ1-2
CASRTGSIGYTF
TGTGCCAGCCGGACAGGGTCAATTGGCTACACCTTC
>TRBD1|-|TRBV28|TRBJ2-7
CASSKPGQGWHEQYF
TGTGCCAGCAGTAAGCCGGGACAGGGGTGGCACGAGCAGTACTTC
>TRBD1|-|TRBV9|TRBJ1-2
CASSLAPGGGYGYTF
TGTGCCAGCAGCCTAGCCCCAGGGGGCGGCTATGGCTACACCTTC
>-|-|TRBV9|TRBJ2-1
CASSVGSDTYNEQFF
TGTGCCAGCAGCGTAGGGAGCGACACCTACAATGAGCAGTTCTTC
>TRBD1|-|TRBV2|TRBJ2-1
CASTSQGDPYNEQFF
TGTGCCAGCACGTCCCAGGGGGATCCGTACAATGAGCAGTTCTTC
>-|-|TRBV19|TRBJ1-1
CASSIGVSEAFF
TGTGCCAGTAGTATTGGTGTATCCGAAGCTTTCTTT
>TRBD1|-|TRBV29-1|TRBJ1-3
CSALPGTGSGNTIYF
TGCAGCGCATTACCCGGGACAGGCTCTGGAAACACCATATATTTT
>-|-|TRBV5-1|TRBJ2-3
CASSPGNLFGADTQYF
TGCGCCAGCAGCCCCGGGAATCTCTTCGGGGCAGATACGCAGTATTTT
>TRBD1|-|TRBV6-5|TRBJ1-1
CASRNRGGTEAFF
TGTGCCAGCAGGAACAGGGGTGGGACTGAAGCTTTCTTT
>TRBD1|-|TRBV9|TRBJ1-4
CASSAAGTGIQGANEKLFF
TGTGCCAGCAGCGCAGCTGGGACAGGGATTCAGGGGGCTAATGAAAAACTGTTTTTT
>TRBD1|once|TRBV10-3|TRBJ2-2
CAISESRQGATGELFF
TGTGCCATCAGTGAGTCGCGACAGGGGGCAACCGGGGAGCTGTTTTTT
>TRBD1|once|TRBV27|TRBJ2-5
CASSLGTGGVETQYF
TGTGCCAGCAGCCTAGGGACAGGGGGCGTGGAGACCCAGTACTTC
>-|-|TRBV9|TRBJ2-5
CASSQGHGGETQYF
TGTGCCAGCAGCCAGGGACATGGCGGGGAGACCCAGTACTTC
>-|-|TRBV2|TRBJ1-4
CASSEADVKLFF
TGTGCCAGCAGTGAAGCGGACGTGAAACTGTTTTTT
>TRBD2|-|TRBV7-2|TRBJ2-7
CASSRLAGGTGTYEQYF
TGTGCCAGCAGTAGACTAGCGGGAGGGACGGGCACGTACGAGCAGTACTTC
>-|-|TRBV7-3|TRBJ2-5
CASSLTGGGETQYF
TGTGCCAGCAGCTTAACAGGAGGGGGAGAGACCCAGTACTTC